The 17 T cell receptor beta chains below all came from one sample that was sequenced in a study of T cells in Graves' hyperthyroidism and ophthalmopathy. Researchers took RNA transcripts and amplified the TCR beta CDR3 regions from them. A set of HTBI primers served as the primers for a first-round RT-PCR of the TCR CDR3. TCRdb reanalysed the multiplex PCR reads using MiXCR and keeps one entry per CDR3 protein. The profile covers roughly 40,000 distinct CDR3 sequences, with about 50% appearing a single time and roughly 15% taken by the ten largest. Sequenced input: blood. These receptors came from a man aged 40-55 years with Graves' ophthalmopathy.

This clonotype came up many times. This chain's CDR3 is CASSLALIAKNIQYF. The CDR3 DNA sequence: TGTGCCAGCAGTTTAGCGCTGATAGCCAAAAACATTCAGTACTTC. The chain joins TRBV12-3 or TRBV12-4 to TRBJ2-4; D unclear. There are 15 residues in the CDR3. V shed 0 bases and J shed 0 bases, with 6 bases lying between them.

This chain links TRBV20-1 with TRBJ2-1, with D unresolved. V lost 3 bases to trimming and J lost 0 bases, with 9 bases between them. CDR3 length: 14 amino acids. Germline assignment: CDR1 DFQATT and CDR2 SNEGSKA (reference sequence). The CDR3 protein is CSASHRSSYNEQFF. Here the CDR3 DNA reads TGCAGTGCTAGTCATAGGAGCTCCTACAATGAGCAGTTCTTC.

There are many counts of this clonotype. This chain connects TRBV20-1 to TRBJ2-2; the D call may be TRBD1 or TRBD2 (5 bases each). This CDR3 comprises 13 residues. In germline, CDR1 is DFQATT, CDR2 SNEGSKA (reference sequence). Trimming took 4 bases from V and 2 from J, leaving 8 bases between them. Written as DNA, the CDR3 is TGCAGTGCTAAAGGGACCAACACCGGGGAGCTGTTTTTT. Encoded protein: CSAKGTNTGELFF.

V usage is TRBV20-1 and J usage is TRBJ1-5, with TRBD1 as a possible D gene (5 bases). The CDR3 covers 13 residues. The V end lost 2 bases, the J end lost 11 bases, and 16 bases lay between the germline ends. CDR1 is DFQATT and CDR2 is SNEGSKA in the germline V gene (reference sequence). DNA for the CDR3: TGCAGTGCTAGATCAGGGTTGGAGCGGTCCCAGCATTTT. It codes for CSARSGLERSQHF.

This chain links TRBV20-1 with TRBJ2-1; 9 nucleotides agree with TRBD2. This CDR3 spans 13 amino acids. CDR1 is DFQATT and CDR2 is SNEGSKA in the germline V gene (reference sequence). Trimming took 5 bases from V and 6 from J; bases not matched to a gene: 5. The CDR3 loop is CSASGTSINEQFF. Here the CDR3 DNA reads TGCAGTGCTTCCGGGACTAGCATCAATGAGCAGTTCTTC.

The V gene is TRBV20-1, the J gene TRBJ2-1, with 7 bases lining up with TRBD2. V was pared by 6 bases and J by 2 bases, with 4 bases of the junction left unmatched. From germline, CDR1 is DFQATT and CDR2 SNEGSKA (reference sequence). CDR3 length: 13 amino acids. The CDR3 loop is CSAQAGTYNEQFF. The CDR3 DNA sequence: TGCAGTGCCCAAGCGGGGACCTACAATGAGCAGTTCTTC.

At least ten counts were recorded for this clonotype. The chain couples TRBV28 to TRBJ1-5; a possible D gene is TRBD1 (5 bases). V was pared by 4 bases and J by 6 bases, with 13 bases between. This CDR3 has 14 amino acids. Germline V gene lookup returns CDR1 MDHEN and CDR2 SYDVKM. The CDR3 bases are TGTGCCAGCAGTTGGGTCGGGGGAAGTCAGCCCCAGCATTTT. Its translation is CASSWVGGSQPQHF.

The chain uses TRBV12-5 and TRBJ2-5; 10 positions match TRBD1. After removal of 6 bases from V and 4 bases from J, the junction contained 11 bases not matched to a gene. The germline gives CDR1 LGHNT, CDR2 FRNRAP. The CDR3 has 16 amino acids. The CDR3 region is CASGRSRQGAAETQYF. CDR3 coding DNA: TGTGCTAGTGGCCGATCACGACAGGGGGCGGCAGAGACCCAGTACTTC.

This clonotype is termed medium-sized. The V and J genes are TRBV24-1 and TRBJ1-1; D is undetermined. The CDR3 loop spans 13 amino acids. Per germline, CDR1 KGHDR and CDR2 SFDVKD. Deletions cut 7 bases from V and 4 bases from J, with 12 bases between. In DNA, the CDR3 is TGTGCCACCAGGGGCCCTAAGAGCACTGAAGCTTTCTTT. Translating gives CATRGPKSTEAFF.

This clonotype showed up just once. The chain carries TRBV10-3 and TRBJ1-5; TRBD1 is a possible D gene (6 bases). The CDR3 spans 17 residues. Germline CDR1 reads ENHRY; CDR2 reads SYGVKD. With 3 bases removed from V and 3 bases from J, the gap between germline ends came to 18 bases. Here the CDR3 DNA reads TGTGCCATCAGTGATAATAGGGGGGAAGGGTACAATCAGCCCCAGCATTTT. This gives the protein CAISDNRGEGYNQPQHF.

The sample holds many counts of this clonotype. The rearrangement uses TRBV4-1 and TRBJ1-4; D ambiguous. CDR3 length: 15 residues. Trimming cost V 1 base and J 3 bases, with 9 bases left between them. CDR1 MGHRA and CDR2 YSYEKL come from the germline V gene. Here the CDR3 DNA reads TGCGCCAGCAGCCAAGTGAGTGGAGCTAATGAAAAACTGTTTTTT. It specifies CASSQVSGANEKLFF.

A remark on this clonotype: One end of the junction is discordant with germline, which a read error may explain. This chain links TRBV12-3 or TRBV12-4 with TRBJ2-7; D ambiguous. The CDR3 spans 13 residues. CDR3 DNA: TGTGCCAGCAGTTTAGACCTTACCTACGAGCGGTACTTC. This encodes CASSLDLTYERYF.

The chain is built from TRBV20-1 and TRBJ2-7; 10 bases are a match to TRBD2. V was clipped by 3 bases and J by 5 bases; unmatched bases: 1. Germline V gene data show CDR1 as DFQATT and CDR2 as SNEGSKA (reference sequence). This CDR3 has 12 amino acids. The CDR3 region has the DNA TGCAGTGCTAGCGGACTAGCGGACGAGCAGTACTTC. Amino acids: CSASGLADEQYF.

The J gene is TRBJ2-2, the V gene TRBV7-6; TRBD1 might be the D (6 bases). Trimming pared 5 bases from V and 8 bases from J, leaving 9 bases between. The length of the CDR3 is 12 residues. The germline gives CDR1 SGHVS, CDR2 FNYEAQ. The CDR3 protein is CASSLGTGELFF. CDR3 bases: TGTGCCAGCAGCCTAGGGACAGGGGAGCTGTTTTTT.

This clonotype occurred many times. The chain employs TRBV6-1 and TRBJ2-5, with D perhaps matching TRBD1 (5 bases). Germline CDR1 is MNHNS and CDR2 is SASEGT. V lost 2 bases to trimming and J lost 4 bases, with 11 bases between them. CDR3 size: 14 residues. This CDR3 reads CASSEQGWRETQYF. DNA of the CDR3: TGTGCCAGCAGTGAACAGGGATGGAGAGAGACCCAGTACTTC.

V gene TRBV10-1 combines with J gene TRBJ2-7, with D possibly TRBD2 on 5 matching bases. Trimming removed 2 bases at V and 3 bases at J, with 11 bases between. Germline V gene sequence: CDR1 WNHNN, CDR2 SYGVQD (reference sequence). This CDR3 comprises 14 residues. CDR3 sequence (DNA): TGCGCCAGCAGTGAGACTGGACTTCTCTACGAGCAGTACTTC. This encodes CASSETGLLYEQYF.

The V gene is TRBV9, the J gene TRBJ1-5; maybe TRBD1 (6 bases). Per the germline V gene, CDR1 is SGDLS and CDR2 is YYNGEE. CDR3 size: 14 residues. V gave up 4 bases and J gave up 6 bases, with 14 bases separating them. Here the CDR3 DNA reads TGTGCCAGCAGCTCCCAGGGGAAAAGTCAGCCCCAGCATTTT. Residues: CASSSQGKSQPQHF.